This T cell receptor beta chain was captured by sequencing in a study of Tregs in tolerant kidney transplant recipients (dated by TCRdb to about 2019). At the level of the whole study: The transplants used related donors along with nonmyeloablative bone marrow transplantation, and in the human trials mixed chimerism was transient. TCRbeta sequencing was used in the study to identify donor-specific regulatory T cells before combined kidney and bone marrow transplantation, and the identified cells were then tracked after transplant.

This specimen's time point label, per the study, means: blood sample drawn before combined kidney and bone marrow transplant. Thawed PBMCs were FACS-sorted into unstimulated Tregs (CD4+CD25+CD127-), CD4+ non-Tregs (CD4+CD25-), CD4 cells and CD8 cells. The patients were several recipients of combined kidney and bone marrow transplants from the ITN036ST trial, and samples were available only from these trial subjects. Healthy control blood was processed by Ficoll density gradient to PBMCs and cryopreserved; patient PBMCs were collected before and after transplant. The study at large found these results: The study was constrained by small patient numbers, and validation of the findings is required in larger populations and under other immunosuppression protocols. The most biologically relevant and donor-specific TCRbeta repertoire appeared to be identified by expanding Tregs with activated donor B cells. Because the PCR primers were changed over time for some patients, nucleotide-level comparison could not be performed across the samples from those patients. Biological reproducibility was not directly addressed, though technical replication error appeared minimal. Donor-specific Treg expansion was found to exceed global Treg expansion in tolerant patients, suggesting antigen-driven rather than nonspecific expansion.

The CDR3 sequence holds 11 residues, the cysteine and phenylalanine included. Solely the CDR3 DNA is kept, with 33 bases framed from the first base. V is pared back by 5 bases and J by 8 bases, with 9 bases lying between the germline termini. From the germline V gene (reference sequence), CDR1 is SEHNR and CDR2 is FQNEAQ. On this clone: Its antigen is unknown. Per-base qualities were not stored, and no clone one base away is much larger.

For TCRbeta CDR3 sequencing, genomic DNA from the sorted cells was extracted using the QIAGEN DNeasy Blood and Tissue Kit. High-throughput TCRbeta CDR3 sequencing, which included PCR amplification with bias correction and internal controls, was done commercially through immunoSEQ. The authors' analysis ran thus. A unique productive TCRbeta sequence was defined by the CDR3 nucleotide sequence when primers matched, and otherwise by the CDR3 amino acid sequence together with the Vbeta and Jbeta genes. As a correction for sorting error, sequences shared between sorted populations at a frequency ratio of 2:1 or less were discarded, and the remaining shared sequences were assigned to the higher population. A sequence counted as donor-reactive if, in CFSE-low cells, the sequence had a frequency of at least 0.01% and was expanded at least 5-fold compared with unstimulated cells. Repertoire divergence was quantified by Jensen-Shannon divergence using the top 100 TCRbeta sequences ranked by frequency. For samples with multiple sequencing runs, sorting error was corrected separately for each run before the runs were pooled. As stored in TCRdb, this immuneACCESS dataset retains in-frame rearrangements with V and J assigned. A fraction of the clones does not appear; measured against another copy, unresolved V genes explain less than half of the discrepancy, and the remainder lacks a known reason. The V and J calls and the clone size are those of that table, but D and trimming were determined from the DNA. The sample data list about 94,000 clones, and over 85% of these were observed just once. Clones ranked in the top ten supply 0.4% to 0.55% of the sample.

This chain joins TRBV7-9 to TRBJ1-2; no D gene can be assigned with confidence. Sample: CD4+ T cells from blood, taken before the transplant. This receptor was identified in a human donor who received a combined kidney and bone marrow transplant. The DNA sequence is given as TGTGCCAGCAGCCCCCCCGAGGGCTACACCTTC. The translation is CASSPPEGYTF.